The entry below gives a single TCR beta chain sequence along with its context. As yet, its antigen is unknown. An end of the junction does not agree with germline; a read error may underlie this. The CDR3 loop spans 18 amino acids. Looked up from germline, CDR1 is MNHNS and CDR2 is SASEGT. The data derive from a study of regulatory dendritic cells for organ transplantation. Produced via immunoSEQ multiplex PCR; TCRdb's table is partial and in-frame only. The table has about 38,000 clones, 75% to 95% seen once. Notes on the study in general: Alloreactive memory CD8+ T cell pools varied considerably between individuals. Among resting subsets, memory CD8+ cells contained the most alloreactive clonotypes. Memory T cells were less diverse than naive, with memory CD8+ most oligoclonal. Memory CD8+ clonal expansion seemed more limited with regulatory than mature dendritic cells.

This TCR was sampled from a human donor in good health. The chain is built from TRBV6-1 and TRBJ1-4; possible D gene TRBD1, 6 bases. The sample taken for sequencing was naive CD8+ T cells from blood. Subset: CD45RA+ naive T cells. This CDR3 is CASSAVGQPRWGNEELFF. The CDR3 DNA is TGTGCCAGCAGTGCTGTCGGACAGCCCAGGTGGGGGAATGAAGAACTGTTTTTT.